The 19 T cell receptor beta chains given below trace back to one sample, sequenced in a study of T-cell reconstitution after alpha-beta-depleted transplantation in children. Molecular barcoding with unique molecular identifiers was used for the TCRbeta library. TCRdb reprocessed the PCR reads with MiXCR, giving one entry per CDR3 protein. The profile shows roughly 340,000 distinct CDR3 sequences, 15% to 20% of them singletons. This material consisted of PBMCs, mostly from graft donor cells, taken 360 days after TCRalphabeta/CD19-depleted stem cell transplant. Receptors were obtained from a male patient between 2 and 10 years old who had a stem cell transplant for acute lymphoblastic leukemia, so the T cells may come from the graft donor.

This clonotype appeared a few times. The rearrangement joins TRBV28 to TRBJ2-7, with D perhaps matching TRBD2 (6 bases). The V gene's germline CDR1 is MDHEN and CDR2 SYDVKM. The CDR3 sequence is 15 residues long. Deletions cut 4 bases from V and 0 bases from J, with 13 bases between. The CDR3 spells CASSSISGSSYEQYF. The CDR3 DNA reads as TGTGCCAGCAGTTCCATTAGCGGTAGCTCCTACGAGCAGTACTTC.

This clonotype occurred a few times. One base away lies a much larger clone, so this may be a sequencing read error. The V call is TRBV5-1, the J call TRBJ2-3; TRBD1 is a possible D gene (5 bases). Germline CDR1 and CDR2: SGHRS and YFSETQ. This CDR3 has 14 residues. The V end lost 0 bases, the J end lost 2 bases, and 7 bases lay between the germline ends. As DNA, the CDR3 is TGCGCCAGCAGCTTGGAGGACACCACAGATACGCAGTATTTT. This codes for CASSLEDTTDTQYF.

This clonotype was seen at least ten times. V and J are TRBV24-1 and TRBJ2-7, with 14 nucleotides matching TRBD2. The CDR3 extends over 17 amino acids. Germline V gives CDR1 KGHDR, CDR2 SFDVKD. J gave up 5 bases and V 5 bases, and 10 bases lay outside the gene matches. CDR3 residues: CATSAPLPGLAGDEQYF. The CDR3 coding sequence is TGTGCCACCAGTGCGCCCCTTCCGGGACTAGCGGGAGACGAGCAGTACTTC.

This clonotype has at least ten counts. V gene TRBV4-1 combines with J gene TRBJ2-7, with D possibly TRBD1 on 6 matching bases. V gave up 4 bases and J gave up 2 bases, with 12 bases separating them. Looked up from germline, CDR1 is MGHRA and CDR2 is YSYEKL. The CDR3 covers 14 residues. CDR3 bases: TGCGCCAGCAGCCCTCCGACAGGCCCCTACGAGCAGTACTTC. Protein sequence: CASSPPTGPYEQYF.

Only a few counts were recorded for this clonotype. V and J are TRBV5-1 and TRBJ2-3; D call uncertain. The V gene lost 0 bases and the J gene lost 4 bases, with 12 bases spanning the gap. The CDR3 is made up of 15 amino acids. Germline V gene sequence: CDR1 SGHRS, CDR2 YFSETQ. The CDR3: CASSLELLRADTQYF. The CDR3 bases are TGCGCCAGCAGCTTGGAGCTTCTTCGGGCAGATACGCAGTATTTT.

The chain combines TRBV28 with TRBJ2-2, with D maybe TRBD2 (5 bases). This CDR3 comprises 18 residues. Germline V gene lookup returns CDR1 MDHEN and CDR2 SYDVKM. The V and J ends lost 5 bases and 3 bases respectively, with 22 bases between them. In DNA form, the CDR3 reads TGTGCCAGCAGTCCGTATATAGGGAGTGAGAGTGACACCGGGGAGCTGTTTTTT. Translated, it gives CASSPYIGSESDTGELFF.

The chain links TRBV7-3 to TRBJ2-2; D gene uncertain. The CDR3 is 18 residues long. Trimming took 0 bases from V and 6 from J, leaving 20 bases between them. Germline CDR1 SGHTA, CDR2 FQGTGA. The CDR3 bases are TGTGCCAGCAGCTTAACGACCTCCCTCGACGGAAGGGCCGGGGAGCTGTTTTTT. It is translated as CASSLTTSLDGRAGELFF.

The genes are TRBV5-8 and TRBJ2-5; 12 nucleotides line up with TRBD2. The V gene end was trimmed by 2 bases and the J gene end by 4 bases; junction bases not matched to a gene: 9. This CDR3 spans 17 amino acids. Germline V gene data show CDR1 as SGHTS and CDR2 as YDEGEE. The CDR3 is CASSLANLGLAGETQYF. Written as DNA, the CDR3 is TGTGCCAGCAGCTTAGCCAACCTGGGACTAGCGGGAGAGACCCAGTACTTC.

This clonotype was found a few times. The CDR3 sequence: CASSLQGRYSPLHF. In DNA, the CDR3 is TGTGCCAGCAGCCTACAGGGGAGATACTCACCCCTCCACTTT. J is TRBJ1-6 and V is TRBV6-5; 7 positions match TRBD1. The germline V gene has CDR1 MNHEY and CDR2 SVGAGI. The CDR3 is 14 amino acids. J gave up 10 bases and V 6 bases, and 9 bases lay outside the gene matches.

In its sample, this clonotype was seen a few times. The genes are TRBV5-6 and TRBJ1-2, with D perhaps TRBD1 (5 bases). V was clipped by 4 bases and J by 4 bases, with 20 bases between them. Germline values: CDR1 SGHDT, CDR2 YYEEEE. The CDR3 spans 16 residues. The CDR3 loop is CASSLTPPRVGYGYTF. The CDR3 DNA sequence: TGTGCCAGCAGCCTGACCCCACCCAGGGTCGGCTATGGCTACACCTTC.

The chain uses TRBV25-1 and TRBJ2-5; D may be TRBD2 (6 bases). The CDR3 has 14 residues. Germline V CDR1 and CDR2: MGHDK, SYGVNS. The ends were cut back, 8 bases at V and 5 bases at J, with 18 bases in the middle. The CDR3 region has the DNA TGTGCCAGCCCTTACGGGAGCCGCAGGGAGACCCAGTACTTC. Amino acid sequence: CASPYGSRRETQYF.

This clonotype has more than one count but fewer than ten. The gene calls are TRBV2 and TRBJ2-2, with a tentative D call TRBD1 (5 bases). CDR1 and CDR2 (germline): SNHLY, FYNNEI. CDR3 length: 14 residues. The V gene lost 8 bases and the J gene lost 4 bases, with 14 bases spanning the gap. The CDR3 DNA is TGTGCCAGCTGGGGCATACGTAGCACCGGGGAGCTGTTTTTT. Its translation: CASWGIRSTGELFF.

The genes are TRBV29-1 and TRBJ2-7, with TRBD2 matching 9 bases. Germline loops: CDR1 SQVTM, CDR2 ANQGSEA. V dropped 0 bases and J dropped 5; count of bases not matched to a gene: 5. The CDR3 has 14 residues. Written as DNA, the CDR3 is TGCAGCGTTGAAGAGGGTAGCGGGAGCCACGAGCAGTACTTC. It translates to CSVEEGSGSHEQYF.

Only a few counts were recorded for this clonotype. V is TRBV7-6 and J is TRBJ1-4; 8 nucleotides agree with TRBD1. The CDR3 covers 14 residues. Germline V CDR1 and CDR2: SGHVS, FNYEAQ. The V segment lost 5 bases and the J segment 8 bases; nucleotides outside the gene matches: 7. This CDR3 reads CASSPGQGHEKLFF. The DNA of the CDR3 is TGTGCCAGCAGCCCCGGACAGGGTCACGAAAAACTGTTTTTT.

This clonotype was seen a handful of times. This chain uses TRBV12-3 or TRBV12-4 with TRBJ2-7, with 14 bases aligning to TRBD2. V lost 5 bases, J lost 10 bases, and 10 bases stayed unmatched. The CDR3 is 15 amino acids. The CDR3 region is CASSLPGLAGDEQYF. CDR3 bases: TGTGCCAGCAGTCTTCCGGGACTAGCGGGAGATGAACAGTACTTC.

This clonotype showed up just a few times. The rearrangement joins TRBV15 to TRBJ2-1; TRBD1 matches at 8 bases. CDR3 length equals 17 residues. CDR1 is LNHNV, CDR2 YYDKDF, per germline (reference sequence). Losses at the gene ends were 1 base for V and 7 bases for J; bases not matched to a gene: 12. CDR3 amino acids: CATSRGGRAGGQNEQFF. CDR3 in DNA: TGTGCCACCAGCAGAGGTGGTCGGGCAGGGGGCCAGAATGAGCAGTTCTTC.

V gene TRBV5-1 combines with J gene TRBJ2-7; tentatively, D is TRBD2 (6 bases). Germline-derived CDR1 and CDR2 are SGHRS and YFSETQ. The ends were cut back, 4 bases at V and 6 bases at J, with 35 bases in the middle. This CDR3 spans 20 amino acids. The chain's CDR3 is CASSRGDGTRSKRGGAEQYF. The CDR3 DNA reads as TGCGCCAGCAGCCGAGGAGACGGGACTCGATCTAAGAGGGGCGGTGCCGAGCAGTACTTC.

The V gene is TRBV3-1, the J gene TRBJ2-3, with TRBD2 matching over 8 bases. Trimming cost V 5 bases and J 4 bases; bases outside gene matches: 11. The germline gives CDR1 LGHDT, CDR2 YNNKEL (reference sequence). This CDR3 region has 16 residues. The CDR3 loop reads CASSYVPGLDADTQYF. The CDR3 coding sequence is TGTGCCAGCAGCTACGTTCCGGGACTAGACGCAGATACGCAGTATTTT.

V gene TRBV20-1 combines with J gene TRBJ2-5; 8 nucleotides agree with TRBD2. V dropped 6 bases and J dropped 7; count of bases not matched to a gene: 22. The CDR3 totals 17 residues. Germline CDR1 reads DFQATT; CDR2 reads SNEGSKA (reference sequence). CDR3 amino acids: CSATREPGLDSGGTQYF. For the CDR3, the DNA is TGCAGTGCCACCAGAGAACCGGGACTAGACTCGGGCGGGACCCAGTACTTC.